The clone carrying this T cell receptor beta chain was seen once. The antigen is unknown. Libraries were prepared by immunoSEQ multiplex PCR; TCRdb keeps only in-frame clonotypes and omits some of them. The profile shows 35,000 to 50,000 clones, 70% to 85% of them singletons. The data were taken from a study of vaccination effects on CD4 cells after COVID-19. ViraFEST expansion of antigen-specific CD4+ T cells with viral peptide pools preceded sequencing. CD4+ T cell isolation took place after 10 days of culture. According to the study, vaccine recipients showed no prior SARS-CoV-2 infection and negative nucleocapsid antibodies. The input for sequencing was CD4+ T cells from PBMCs cultured with HCoV-NL63 spike peptides, taken before COVID-19 vaccination. The sequence was collected from a human donor who received a COVID-19 vaccine.

CDR3 nucleotides: TGTGCCAGCAGCCAAGTTAGTTCTACCGGGGAGCTGTTTTTT. Amino acid sequence: CASSQVSSTGELFF. The gene calls are TRBV3-1 (or the pseudogene TRBV3-2) and TRBJ2-2; no clear D gene. This CDR3 contains 14 residues. Germline CDR1 reads LGHDT; CDR2 reads YNNKEL (reference sequence). V dropped 1 base and J dropped 5 bases, with 8 bases sitting between them.